The 3 T cell receptor beta chains listed next were all sequenced from one sample in a study of lymphopenia after photon versus proton radiotherapy. Only in-frame clones appear in the TCRdb table, and some are missing; sequencing was by immunoSEQ multiplex PCR. The table has 160,000 or so clones, roughly nine tenths seen once; the top ten hold around 4.7%. The sample was peripheral blood, taken from a patient treated with photon-based radiotherapy. The source of these receptors is a man aged 50 to 60 with gastric cancer.

The chain combines TRBV5-6 with TRBJ2-5, with 8 bases fitting TRBD1. The CDR3 is 16 residues long. Germline V CDR1 and CDR2: SGHDT, YYEEEE. Trimming removed 0 bases from V and 1 base from J; junction bases left unmatched: 5. CDR3 nucleotide sequence: TGTGCCAGCAGCTTGGGGGGACAGGTTTTCCAAGAGACCCAGTACTTC. As protein: CASSLGGQVFQETQYF.

The chain couples TRBV27 to TRBJ2-7, with D perhaps given as TRBD1 or TRBD2 (6 bases each). CDR1 is MNHEY and CDR2 is SMNVEV in the germline V gene (reference sequence). The CDR3 length is 14 residues. V was cut by 6 bases and J by 4 bases, with 16 bases left in between. This chain's CDR3 is CASSRGTRPYEQYF. The CDR3 DNA reads as TGTGCCAGCAGCCGCGGGACAAGGCCGTACGAGCAGTACTTC.

The chain couples TRBV7-9 to TRBJ2-6; 10 bases agree with TRBD2. The V and J ends lost 4 bases and 0 bases, in that order; junction bases with no gene match: 3. The CDR3 spans 17 residues. Germline-derived CDR1 and CDR2 are SEHNR and FQNEAQ (reference sequence). In DNA, the CDR3 is TGTGCCAGCAGCTCATGGACTAGCGGCTCTGGGGCCAACGTCCTGACTTTC. Residues: CASSSWTSGSGANVLTF.